Shown below are 29 T cell receptor beta chains from a single sample sequenced in a study of cytomegalovirus exposure and HLA in healthy donors. Use of 60 Vbeta and 13 Jbeta primers characterized the PCR. The assay was immunoSEQ multiplex PCR, and TCRdb's table has in-frame clones only and misses some. The sample has fewer than 150,000 clones; about 85% are singletons. The sequenced sample consisted of PBMCs. All receptors derive from a man aged 50-59 years in good health and CMV-seronegative.

The chain links TRBV4-1 to TRBJ1-2; 7 nucleotides align to TRBD1. Germline-derived CDR1 and CDR2 are MGHRA and YSYEKL. The CDR3 totals 15 residues. J lost 2 bases, V lost 4 bases, and 7 bases had no gene match. CDR3 nucleotide sequence: TGCGCCAGCAGCCCAGACCGGGACAGAAACTATGGCTACACCTTC. It yields the protein CASSPDRDRNYGYTF.

The J gene is TRBJ2-7, the V gene TRBV10-3; the match to TRBD1 covers 8 bases. The ends lost 8 bases at V and 6 bases at J; junction bases unmatched: 9. Germline lookup yields CDR1 ENHRY and CDR2 SYGVKD. CDR3 length equals 13 residues. The chain's CDR3 is CAIGDDRGAEQYF. The CDR3 coding sequence is TGTGCCATCGGGGATGACAGGGGAGCCGAGCAGTACTTC.

The chain recombines TRBV5-1 with TRBJ2-7; 8 bases are shared with TRBD2. The germline V gene encodes CDR1 SGHRS and CDR2 YFSETQ. The ends lost 0 bases at V and 2 bases at J; junction bases unmatched: 7. The CDR3 has 16 residues. For the CDR3, the DNA is TGCGCCAGCAGCTTGGCCGAAAGCGGGAGAACCTACGAGCAGTACTTC. It yields the protein CASSLAESGRTYEQYF.

The chain links TRBV27 to TRBJ2-1, with 14 nucleotides matching TRBD2. The CDR3 has 18 amino acids. Germline values: CDR1 MNHEY, CDR2 SMNVEV (reference sequence). With 6 bases clipped from V and 8 bases from J, the junction kept 15 bases outside the gene matches. For the CDR3, the DNA is TGTGCCAGCAGCTTAAAACCACCCGGGACTAGCGGGAGCCATGAGCAGTTCTTC. It encodes CASSLKPPGTSGSHEQFF.

V is TRBV7-2 and J is TRBJ2-3, with 9 bases lining up with TRBD2. J gave up 5 bases and V 0 bases, and 9 bases lay outside the gene matches. The germline V gene has CDR1 SGHTA and CDR2 FQGNSA. CDR3 length equals 17 residues. CDR3 region: CASSLAVGGGAIDTQYF. CDR3 nucleotides: TGTGCCAGCAGCTTAGCTGTTGGCGGGGGGGCCATAGATACGCAGTATTTT.

The V call is TRBV7-2, the J call TRBJ2-7; D is unresolved. CDR1 is SGHTA, CDR2 FQGNSA, per germline. The V end was cut by 1 base, the J end by 5 bases, with 12 bases between. CDR3 size: 14 residues. The CDR3 nucleotides read TGTGCCAGCAGCTTAGTACGAATAAGCAACGAGCAGTACTTC. Protein sequence: CASSLVRISNEQYF.

Here the CDR3 DNA reads TGCAGCGCCCTCATTCGGACAGGGACCCTAAGAGCCCAGCATTTT. Its translation: CSALIRTGTLRAQHF. This chain joins TRBV29-1 and TRBJ1-5; TRBD1 agrees at 8 bases. Germline lookup yields CDR1 SQVTM and CDR2 ANQGSEA. This CDR3 region has 15 residues. The V segment lost 7 bases and the J segment 11 bases; nucleotides outside the gene matches: 19.

The V call is TRBV5-5, the J call TRBJ1-2; D is unclear. Germline values: CDR1 SGHKS, CDR2 YYEKEE (reference sequence). Trimming took off 0 bases at V and 7 bases at J, with 13 bases between the two ends. The CDR3 covers 14 residues. The CDR3 here is CASSLGRGGSGYTF. CDR3 DNA sequence: TGTGCCAGCAGCTTGGGACGTGGAGGCTCTGGCTACACCTTC.

The chain joins TRBV27 to TRBJ1-2; 7 positions match TRBD1. Germline lookup yields CDR1 MNHEY and CDR2 SMNVEV (reference sequence). V was pared by 7 bases and J by 3 bases, with 11 bases of the junction left unmatched. The CDR3 is 15 residues long. DNA of the CDR3: TGTGCCAGCAAAGCGACCGGGACAGAAGACTATGGCTACACCTTC. Translating gives CASKATGTEDYGYTF.

V gene TRBV5-1 combines with J gene TRBJ1-1, with 7 bases fitting TRBD1. CDR3 length equals 14 residues. Looked up from germline, CDR1 is SGHRS and CDR2 is YFSETQ. The V gene end was trimmed by 5 bases and the J gene end by 4 bases; junction bases not matched to a gene: 8. The CDR3 is CASSGTEGSTEAFF. The CDR3 nucleotides are TGCGCCAGCAGTGGGACAGAGGGAAGCACTGAAGCTTTCTTT. The full variable domain, completed using reference TRBV5-1 and TRBJ1-1, is KAGVTQTPRYLIKTRGQQVTLSCSPISGHRSVSWYQQTPGQGLQFLFEYFSETQRNKGNFPGRFSGRQFSNSRSEMNVSTLELGDSALYLCASSGTEGSTEAFFGQGTRLTVV.

The V and J genes are TRBV10-3 and TRBJ2-6; 9 bases are a match to TRBD2. This CDR3 has 19 residues. The ends lost 2 bases at V and 2 bases at J; junction bases unmatched: 10. CDR1 is ENHRY, CDR2 SYGVKD, per germline. CDR3: CAISEDSVAGVTGANVLTF. CDR3 nucleotide sequence: TGTGCCATCAGTGAGGACTCGGTAGCGGGAGTTACTGGGGCCAACGTCCTGACTTTC.

The V gene is TRBV4-2, the J gene TRBJ2-3; D perhaps matches TRBD2 (6 bases). The CDR3 contains 15 residues. V was trimmed by 0 bases and J by 4 bases, leaving 11 bases between them. CDR1 and CDR2 (germline): LGHNA, YNFKEQ. The CDR3 sequence is CASSQEAGPADTQYF. The CDR3 DNA follows: TGTGCCAGCAGCCAAGAGGCGGGGCCTGCAGATACGCAGTATTTT.

The genes are TRBV10-3 and TRBJ2-7, with a possible D match to TRBD2 (6 bases). CDR3 length: 13 residues. The germline V and J ends were trimmed by 3 bases and 7 bases, with 13 bases remaining between them. The germline V gene has CDR1 ENHRY and CDR2 SYGVKD. DNA of the CDR3: TGTGCCATCAGTGATGGGGGGACGGGGGAGCAGTACTTC. Translation: CAISDGGTGEQYF.

This clone was observed a single time. The genes are TRBV19 and TRBJ1-4; the D is unclear. This CDR3 is built from 17 residues. CDR1 is LNHDA, CDR2 SQIVND, per germline (reference sequence). Trimming removed 3 bases at V and 0 bases at J, with 14 bases between. Written as DNA, the CDR3 is TGTGCCAGTAGTATCGGGCGGGGAGGTGCAACTAATGAAAAACTGTTTTTT. Its translation is CASSIGRGGATNEKLFF.

This chain joins TRBV25-1 and TRBJ1-5; D is perhaps TRBD1 (5 bases). Germline CDR1 reads MGHDK; CDR2 reads SYGVNS. Trimming left V 5 bases short and J 1 base short, with 9 bases between. This CDR3 has 14 amino acids. CDR3 region: CASSSAGSNQPQHF. In nucleotides, the CDR3 is TGTGCCAGCAGTTCGGCAGGGAGCAATCAGCCCCAGCATTTT.

This clone was observed a few times. This chain uses TRBV9 with TRBJ2-3; D is unclear. The CDR3 is 11 residues long. Looked up from germline, CDR1 is SGDLS and CDR2 is YYNGEE. V lost 3 bases and J lost 6, with 5 bases in between. CDR3 loop: CASSAADTQYF. The CDR3 bases are TGTGCCAGCAGCGCAGCGGATACGCAGTATTTT.

Only a few counts were recorded for this clone. The V call is TRBV19, the J call TRBJ1-5; tentative D call: TRBD1 (5 bases). Germline V gene data show CDR1 as LNHDA and CDR2 as SQIVND (reference sequence). This CDR3 has 17 residues. V lost 3 bases and J lost 4, with 19 bases in between. CDR3: CASSMVGTGPRNQPQHF. The CDR3 DNA reads as TGTGCCAGTAGTATGGTGGGAACAGGTCCCCGTAATCAGCCCCAGCATTTT. Based on the CDR3 plus reference TRBV19 and TRBJ1-5, the full variable domain is DGGITQSPKYLFRKEGQNVTLSCEQNLNHDAMYWYRQDPGQGLRLIYYSQIVNDFQKGDIAEGYSVSREKKESFPLTVTSAQKNPTAFYLCASSMVGTGPRNQPQHFGDGTRLSIL.

CDR3 residues: CASTPPPQNTEAFF. DNA of the CDR3: TGTGCCAGCACCCCACCCCCACAGAACACTGAAGCTTTCTTT. This chain links TRBV5-8 with TRBJ1-1; the D is unclear. CDR3 length: 14 residues. The V gene's germline CDR1 is SGHTS and CDR2 YDEGEE. V gave up 6 bases and J gave up 1 base, with 13 bases separating them.

The V call is TRBV6-5, the J call TRBJ1-1, with D hard to call. The CDR3 is 12 amino acids. V was trimmed by 4 bases and J by 5 bases, leaving 8 bases between them. CDR1 is MNHEY, CDR2 SVGAGI, per germline. Written as DNA, the CDR3 is TGTGCCAGCAGTTCAGCGGGAACTGAAGCTTTCTTT. Residues: CASSSAGTEAFF.

This clone was counted only a few times. The chain couples TRBV15 to TRBJ1-1; D gene uncertain. This CDR3 comprises 15 residues. The germline gives CDR1 LNHNV, CDR2 YYDKDF (reference sequence). V was trimmed by 2 bases and J by 2 bases, leaving 12 bases between them. The CDR3 nucleotides read TGTGCCACCAGCAGACCGACGGCGGGAAACACTGAAGCTTTCTTT. It translates to CATSRPTAGNTEAFF.

The V call is TRBV28, the J call TRBJ1-6; no definite D call. Per germline, CDR1 MDHEN and CDR2 SYDVKM. CDR3 length equals 12 residues. V was clipped by 2 bases and J by 10 bases, with 6 bases between them. CDR3 coding DNA: TGTGCCAGCAGTTTAATTTCATCACCCCTCCACTTT. It codes for CASSLISSPLHF.

The chain carries TRBV28 and TRBJ1-3; D unresolved. The CDR3 length is 13 residues. Germline CDR1 MDHEN, CDR2 SYDVKM. V was shortened by 3 bases and J by 5 bases, with 8 bases between the two germline ends. CDR3 residues: CASSLATRNTIYF. CDR3 in DNA: TGTGCCAGCAGTTTGGCCACCCGAAACACCATATATTTT.

The rearrangement uses TRBV7-2 and TRBJ1-2; tentative D call: TRBD1 (5 bases). Trimming removed 3 bases from V and 5 bases from J, with 16 bases in between. The CDR3 is 15 residues long. Germline loops: CDR1 SGHTA, CDR2 FQGNSA. DNA of the CDR3: TGTGCCAGCAGCTTCCCCGGGGGGAAAGGGTATGGCTACACCTTC. Residues: CASSFPGGKGYGYTF.

V gene TRBV7-3 combines with J gene TRBJ1-2, with TRBD1 matching over 8 bases. The germline CDR1 and CDR2 sequences are SGHTA and FQGTGA. The CDR3 sequence is 13 residues long. The trim removed 5 bases at V and 13 bases at J, leaving 12 bases unmatched. CDR3 sequence: CASSEQGTGVFTF. CDR3 nucleotide sequence: TGTGCCAGCAGCGAGCAAGGGACAGGTGTATTCACCTTC. Full variable domain (missing parts from reference TRBV7-3 and TRBJ1-2): GAGVSQTPSNKVTEKGKYVELRCDPISGHTALYWYRQSLGQGPEFLIYFQGTGAADDSGLPNDRFFAVRPEGSVSTLKIQRTERGDSAVYLCASSEQGTGVFTFGSGTRLTVV.

The chain has TRBV7-3 and TRBJ1-5, with D perhaps matching TRBD1 (5 bases). V gave up 5 bases and J gave up 0 bases, with 23 bases separating them. The germline CDR1 and CDR2 sequences are SGHTA and FQGTGA. The CDR3 is 19 amino acids. In DNA, the CDR3 is TGTGCCAGCAGCCCGTCGGGAGGGTCGGGAGGGGATAGCAATCAGCCCCAGCATTTT. It codes for CASSPSGGSGGDSNQPQHF.

This clone showed up just a few times. The V and J genes are TRBV28 and TRBJ2-3, with 12 nucleotides matching TRBD2. V was clipped by 10 bases and J by 2 bases; unmatched bases: 7. The CDR3 spans 15 residues. Germline CDR1 reads MDHEN; CDR2 reads SYDVKM. The CDR3 region is CAINTSGGPTDTQYF. CDR3 nucleotides: TGTGCCATCAATACTAGCGGGGGGCCCACAGATACGCAGTATTTT. Drawing the rest from reference TRBV28 and TRBJ2-3, the complete variable domain is DVKVTQSSRYLVKRTGEKVFLECVQDMDHENMFWYRQDPGLGLRLIYFSYDVKMKEKGDIPEGYSVSREKKERFSLILESASTNQTSMYLCAINTSGGPTDTQYFGPGTRLTVL.

J is TRBJ1-5 and V is TRBV2; 10 bases are a match to TRBD1. Looked up from germline, CDR1 is SNHLY and CDR2 is FYNNEI. J was trimmed by 3 bases and V by 6 bases; bases with no gene match: 11. The CDR3 length is 17 residues. CDR3 bases: TGTGCCAGCAGCCCCTGGACAGGGGGTTCCTTCAATCAGCCCCAGCATTTT. This codes for CASSPWTGGSFNQPQHF. Using reference TRBV2 and TRBJ1-5 for the parts outside the CDR3, the full variable domain is EPEVTQTPSHQVTQMGQEVILRCVPISNHLYFYWYRQILGQKVEFLVSFYNNEISEKSEIFDDQFSVERPDGSNFTLKIRSTKLEDSAMYFCASSPWTGGSFNQPQHFGDGTRLSIL.

This sequence joins TRBV27 and TRBJ2-3; D might be TRBD1 (5 bases). The CDR3 contains 16 residues. The V gene lost 6 bases and the J gene lost 0 bases, with 16 bases spanning the gap. Germline CDR1 MNHEY, CDR2 SMNVEV (reference sequence). CDR3 sequence: CASSEIDRASTDTQYF. The CDR3 DNA reads as TGTGCCAGCAGCGAGATTGACAGAGCTAGCACAGATACGCAGTATTTT.

The chain has TRBV7-9 and TRBJ2-2, with D perhaps TRBD1 (5 bases). In germline, CDR1 is SEHNR, CDR2 FQNEAQ (reference sequence). CDR3 length equals 15 residues. The ends were cut back, 1 base at V and 1 base at J, with 7 bases in the middle. The DNA for the CDR3 is TGTGCCAGCAGCTTAGGCAGGGAGAACACCGGGGAGCTGTTTTTT. It translates to CASSLGRENTGELFF.